This T cell receptor (beta chain) was captured by sequencing in a study of shared clonotypes between healthy human individuals. This was a deep-level run. Measured with immunoSEQ multiplex PCR; TCRdb has only the in-frame clones, and not every one. The profile covers roughly 1 million clones, with around 76% appearing a single time and about 1.5% taken by the ten largest. Regarding this clone: Antigen specificity is unknown.

Germline values: CDR1 GTSNPN, CDR2 SVGIG (reference sequence). Deletions cut 3 bases from V and 4 bases from J, with 14 bases between. This CDR3 is 14 amino acids long. Whole-study results and caveats: The sampled material consisted only of blood, and tissue repertoires are likely to differ.

V usage is TRBV30 and J usage is TRBJ2-3; D gene ambiguous. Specimen: memory CD4+ T cells sorted from blood. Sample subset: CD45RA-negative fraction. This receptor was identified in a young man in good health. CDR3 coding DNA: TGTGCCTGGAGGGTAATAGATGGTGCAGATACGCAGTATTTT. Translating it yields CAWRVIDGADTQYF.